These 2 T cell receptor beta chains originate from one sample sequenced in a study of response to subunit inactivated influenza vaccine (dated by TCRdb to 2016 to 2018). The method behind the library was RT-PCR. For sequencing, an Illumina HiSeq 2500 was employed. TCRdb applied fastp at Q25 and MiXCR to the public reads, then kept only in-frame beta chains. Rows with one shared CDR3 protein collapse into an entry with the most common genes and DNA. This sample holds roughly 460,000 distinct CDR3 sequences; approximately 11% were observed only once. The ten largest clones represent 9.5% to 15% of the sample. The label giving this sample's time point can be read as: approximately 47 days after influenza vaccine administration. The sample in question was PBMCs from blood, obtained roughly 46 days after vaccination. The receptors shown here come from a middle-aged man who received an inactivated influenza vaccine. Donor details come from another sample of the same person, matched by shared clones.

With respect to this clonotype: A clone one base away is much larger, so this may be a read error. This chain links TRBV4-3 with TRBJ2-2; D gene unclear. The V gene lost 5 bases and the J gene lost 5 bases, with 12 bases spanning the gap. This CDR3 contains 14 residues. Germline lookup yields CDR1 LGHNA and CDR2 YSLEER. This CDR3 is CASSETHITGELFF. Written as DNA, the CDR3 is TGCGCCAGCAGCGAAACCCATATAACCGGGGAGCTGTTTTTT.

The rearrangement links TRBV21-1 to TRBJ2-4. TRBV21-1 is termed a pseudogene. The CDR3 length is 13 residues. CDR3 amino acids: CASSKTTENIQYF. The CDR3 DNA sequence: TGTGCCAGCAGCAAAACCACAGAAAACATTCAGTACTTC.